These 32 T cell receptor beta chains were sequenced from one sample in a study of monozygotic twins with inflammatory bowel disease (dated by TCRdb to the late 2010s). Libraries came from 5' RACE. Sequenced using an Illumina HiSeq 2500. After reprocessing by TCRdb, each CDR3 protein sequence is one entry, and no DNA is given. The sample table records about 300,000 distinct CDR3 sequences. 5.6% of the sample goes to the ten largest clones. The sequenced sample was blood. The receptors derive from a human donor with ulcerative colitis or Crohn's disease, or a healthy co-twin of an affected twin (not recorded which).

The CDR3 protein is CASSLGLGQGGETQYF. This chain connects TRBV7-2 to TRBJ2-5; without DNA, the TCRdb call of TRBD1 cannot be checked. The CDR3 has 16 residues. CDR1 is SGHTA and CDR2 is FQGNSA in the germline V gene.

This CDR3 reads CASSLEGTTSVGTQYF. The V gene is TRBV5-1, the J gene TRBJ2-5; TCRdb lists TRBD2, though no DNA is available to test this call. The germline CDR1 and CDR2 sequences are SGHRS and YFSETQ. This CDR3 has 16 residues.

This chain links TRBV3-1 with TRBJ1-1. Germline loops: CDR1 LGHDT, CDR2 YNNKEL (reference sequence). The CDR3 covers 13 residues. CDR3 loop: CASSQGWRPEAFF.

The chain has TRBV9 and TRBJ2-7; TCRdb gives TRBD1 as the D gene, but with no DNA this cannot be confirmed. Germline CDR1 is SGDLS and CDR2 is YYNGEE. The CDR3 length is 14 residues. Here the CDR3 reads CASSVATGRNEQYF.

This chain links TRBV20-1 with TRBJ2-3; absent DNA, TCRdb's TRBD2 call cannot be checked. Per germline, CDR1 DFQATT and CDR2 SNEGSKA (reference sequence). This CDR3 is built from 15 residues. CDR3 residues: CSARVIAGRTDTQYF.

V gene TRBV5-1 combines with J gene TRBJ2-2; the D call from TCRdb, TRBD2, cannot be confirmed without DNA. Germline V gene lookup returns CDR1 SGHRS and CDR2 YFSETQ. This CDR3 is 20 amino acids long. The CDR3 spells CASSLAPSPRLAVNTGELFF.

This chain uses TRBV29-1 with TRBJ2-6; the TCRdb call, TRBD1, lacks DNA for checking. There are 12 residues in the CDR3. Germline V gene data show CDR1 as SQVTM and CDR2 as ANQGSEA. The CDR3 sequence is CSVEGTTRVLTF.

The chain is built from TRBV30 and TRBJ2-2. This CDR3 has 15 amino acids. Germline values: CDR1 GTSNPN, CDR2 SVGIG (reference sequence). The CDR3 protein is CAWRGKVTSTGELFF.

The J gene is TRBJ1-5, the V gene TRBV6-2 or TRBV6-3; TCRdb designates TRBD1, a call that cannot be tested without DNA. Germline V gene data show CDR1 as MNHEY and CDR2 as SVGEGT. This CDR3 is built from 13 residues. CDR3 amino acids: CASSLTGGQPQHF.

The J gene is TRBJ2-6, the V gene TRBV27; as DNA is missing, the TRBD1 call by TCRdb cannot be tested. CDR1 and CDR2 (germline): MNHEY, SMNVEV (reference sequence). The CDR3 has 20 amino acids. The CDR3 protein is CASSLSTGGVGVSGANVLTF. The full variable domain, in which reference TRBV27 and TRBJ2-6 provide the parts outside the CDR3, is EAQVTQNPRYLITVTGKKLTVTCSQNMNHEYMSWYRQDPGLGLRQIYYSMNVEVTDKGDVPEGYKVSRKEKRNFPLILESPSPNQTSLYFCASSLSTGGVGVSGANVLTFGAGSRLTVL.

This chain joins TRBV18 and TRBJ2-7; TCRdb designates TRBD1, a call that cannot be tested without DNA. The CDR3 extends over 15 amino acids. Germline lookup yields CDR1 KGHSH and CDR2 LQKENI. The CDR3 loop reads CASSPAGQGSGEQYF.

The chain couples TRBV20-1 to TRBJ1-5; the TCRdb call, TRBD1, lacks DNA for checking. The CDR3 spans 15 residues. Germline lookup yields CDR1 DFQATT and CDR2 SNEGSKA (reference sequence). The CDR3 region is CSAPQGTYSNQPQHF.

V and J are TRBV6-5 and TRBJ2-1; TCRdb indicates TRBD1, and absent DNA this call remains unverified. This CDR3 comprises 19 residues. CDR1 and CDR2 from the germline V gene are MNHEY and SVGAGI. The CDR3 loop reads CASSYSPRQGDYSVGEQFF.

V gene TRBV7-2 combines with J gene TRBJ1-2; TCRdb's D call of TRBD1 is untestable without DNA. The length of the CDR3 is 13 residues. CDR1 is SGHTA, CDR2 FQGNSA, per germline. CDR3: CASSPDRDSSYTF.

The CDR3 protein is CASSSSRQEYNSPLHF. The chain has TRBV7-8 and TRBJ1-6; TCRdb returns TRBD1, unconfirmable since there is no DNA. This CDR3 is 16 amino acids long. Germline V gives CDR1 SGHVS, CDR2 FQNEAQ. The entire variable domain, with the rest obtained from reference TRBV7-8 and TRBJ1-6, is as follows: GAGVSQSPRYKVAKRGQDVALRCDPISGHVSLFWYQQALGQGPEFLTYFQNEAQLDKSGLPSDRFFAERPEGSVSTLKIQRTQQEDSAVYLCASSSSRQEYNSPLHFGNGTRLTVT.

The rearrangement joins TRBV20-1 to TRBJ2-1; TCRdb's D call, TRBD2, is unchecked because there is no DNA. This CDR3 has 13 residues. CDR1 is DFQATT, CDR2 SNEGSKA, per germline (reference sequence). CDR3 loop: CSASGMGRSEQFF.

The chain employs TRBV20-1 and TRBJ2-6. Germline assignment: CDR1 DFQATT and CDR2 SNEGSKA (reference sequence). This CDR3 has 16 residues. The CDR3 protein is CSARAIGRSGANVLTF.

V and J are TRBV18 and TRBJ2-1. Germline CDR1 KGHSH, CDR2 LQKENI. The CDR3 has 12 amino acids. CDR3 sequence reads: CASSAGGGEQFF.

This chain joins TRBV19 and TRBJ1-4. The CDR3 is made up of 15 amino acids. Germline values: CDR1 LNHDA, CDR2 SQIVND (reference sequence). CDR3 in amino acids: CASRRQQATNEKLFF.

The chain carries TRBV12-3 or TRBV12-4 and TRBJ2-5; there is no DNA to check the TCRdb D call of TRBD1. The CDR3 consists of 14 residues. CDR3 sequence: CASRPGSYQETQYF.

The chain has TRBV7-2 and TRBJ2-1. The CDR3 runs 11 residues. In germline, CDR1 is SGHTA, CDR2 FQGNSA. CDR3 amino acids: CASSRSVEQFF.

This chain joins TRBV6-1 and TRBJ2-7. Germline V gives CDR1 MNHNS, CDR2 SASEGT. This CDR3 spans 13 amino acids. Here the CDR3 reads CASRSAFWDDQYF.

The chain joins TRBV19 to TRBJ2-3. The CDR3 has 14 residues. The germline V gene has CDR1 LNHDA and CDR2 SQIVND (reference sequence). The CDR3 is CASKTATKWDTQYF.

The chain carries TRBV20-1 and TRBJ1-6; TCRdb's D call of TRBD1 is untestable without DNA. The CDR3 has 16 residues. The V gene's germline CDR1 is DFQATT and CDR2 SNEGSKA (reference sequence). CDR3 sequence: CSARGQGNLQNSPLHF.

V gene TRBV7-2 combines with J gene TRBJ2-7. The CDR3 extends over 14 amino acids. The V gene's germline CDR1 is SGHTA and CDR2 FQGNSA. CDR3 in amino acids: CASSLSQQTHEQYF. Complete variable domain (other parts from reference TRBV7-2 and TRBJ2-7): GAGVSQSPSNKVTEKGKDVELRCDPISGHTALYWYRQSLGQGLEFLIYFQGNSAPDKSGLPSDRFSAERTGGSVSTLTIQRTQQEDSAVYLCASSLSQQTHEQYFGPGTRLTVT.

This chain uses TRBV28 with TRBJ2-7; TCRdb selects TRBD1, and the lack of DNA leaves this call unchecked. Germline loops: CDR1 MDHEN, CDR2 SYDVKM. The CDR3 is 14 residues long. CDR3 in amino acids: CASNRQGSYYEQYF.

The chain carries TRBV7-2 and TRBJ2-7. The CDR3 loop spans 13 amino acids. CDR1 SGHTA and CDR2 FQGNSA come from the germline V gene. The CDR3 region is CASSLPGSNEQYF.

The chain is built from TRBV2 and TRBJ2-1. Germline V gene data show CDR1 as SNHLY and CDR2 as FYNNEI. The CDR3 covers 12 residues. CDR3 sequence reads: CASTDTYNEQFF.

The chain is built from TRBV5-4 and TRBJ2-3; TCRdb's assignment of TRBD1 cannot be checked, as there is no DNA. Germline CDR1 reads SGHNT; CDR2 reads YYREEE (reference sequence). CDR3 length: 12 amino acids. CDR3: CATRGDTDTQYF.

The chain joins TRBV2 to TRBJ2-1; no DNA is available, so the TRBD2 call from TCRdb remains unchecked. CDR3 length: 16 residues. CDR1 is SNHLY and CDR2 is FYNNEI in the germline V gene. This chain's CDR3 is CASSDSGGGAWNEQFF.

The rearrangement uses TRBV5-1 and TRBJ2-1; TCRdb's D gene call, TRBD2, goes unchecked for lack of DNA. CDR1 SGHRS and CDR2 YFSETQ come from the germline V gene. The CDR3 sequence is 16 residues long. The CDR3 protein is CASSFTSGSWGNEQFF.

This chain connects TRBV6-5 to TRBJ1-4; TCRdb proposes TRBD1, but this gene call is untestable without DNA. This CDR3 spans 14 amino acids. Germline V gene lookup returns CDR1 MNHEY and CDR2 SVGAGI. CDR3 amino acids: CASSYGTGGGKLFF.